The sequence of this T cell receptor beta chain was determined in a study of blood T cell repertoires in COVID-19. For the study at large: Sample material is recorded as cDNA or gDNA derived from T cells, B-cell-depleted T cells, or PBMCs.

Individuals aged about 18 to 100 years were recruited from approximately 22 US areas. This clone was seen only once. Per the original methods: Reference gene primer amplification gave nucleated cell count estimates. Measured with immunoSEQ multiplex PCR; TCRdb has only the in-frame clones, and not every one. That table supplies the V and J calls and clone size; D and trimming were determined from the DNA. The sample includes fewer than 400,000 clones, roughly 90% of them seen just once. Sequencing was carried out using PBMCs or T cells enriched from blood (not recorded which). This receptor was obtained from a woman in her 30s who had recovered from COVID-19.

The CDR3 spells CASSAANEKLFF. CDR3 nucleotide sequence: TGTGCCAGCAGTGCGGCGAATGAAAAACTGTTTTTT. V and J are TRBV5-4 and TRBJ1-4, with D unresolved. Germline values: CDR1 SGHNT, CDR2 YYREEE (reference sequence). This CDR3 has 12 amino acids. Trimming took off 5 bases at V and 5 bases at J, with 7 bases between the two ends.